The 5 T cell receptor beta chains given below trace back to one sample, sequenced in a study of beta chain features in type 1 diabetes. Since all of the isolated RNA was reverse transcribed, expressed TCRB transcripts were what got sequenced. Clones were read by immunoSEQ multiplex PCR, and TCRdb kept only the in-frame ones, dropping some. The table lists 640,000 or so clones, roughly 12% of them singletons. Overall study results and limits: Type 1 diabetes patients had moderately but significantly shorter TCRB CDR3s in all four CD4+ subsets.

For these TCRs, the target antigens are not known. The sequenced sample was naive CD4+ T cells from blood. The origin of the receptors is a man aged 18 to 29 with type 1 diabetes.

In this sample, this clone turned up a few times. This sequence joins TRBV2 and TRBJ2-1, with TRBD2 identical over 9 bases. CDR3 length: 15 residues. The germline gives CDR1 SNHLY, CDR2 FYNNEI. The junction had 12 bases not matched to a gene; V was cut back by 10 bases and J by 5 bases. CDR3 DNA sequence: TGTGCCACCTCCTCGCGGGGGGGCCTTAACAATGAGCAGTTCTTC. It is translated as CATSSRGGLNNEQFF.

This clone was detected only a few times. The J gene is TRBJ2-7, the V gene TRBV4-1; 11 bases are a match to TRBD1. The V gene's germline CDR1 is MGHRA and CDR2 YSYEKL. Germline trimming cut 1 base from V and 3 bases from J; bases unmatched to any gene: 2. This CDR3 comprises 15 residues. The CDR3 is CASSQVGTGGYEQYF. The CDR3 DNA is TGCGCCAGCAGCCAAGTAGGGACAGGGGGCTACGAGCAGTACTTC.

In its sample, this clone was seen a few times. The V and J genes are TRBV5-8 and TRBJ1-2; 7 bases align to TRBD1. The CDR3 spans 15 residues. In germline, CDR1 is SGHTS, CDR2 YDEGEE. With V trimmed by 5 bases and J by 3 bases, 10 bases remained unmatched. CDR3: CASRTAPQGDYGYTF. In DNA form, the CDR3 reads TGTGCCAGCAGGACAGCACCCCAGGGGGACTATGGCTACACCTTC. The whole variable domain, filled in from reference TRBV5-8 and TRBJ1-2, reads EAGVTQSPTHLIKTRGQQATLRCSPISGHTSVYWYQQALGLGLQFLLWYDEGEERNRGNFPPRFSGRQFPNYSSELNVNALELEDSALYLCASRTAPQGDYGYTFGSGTRLTVV.

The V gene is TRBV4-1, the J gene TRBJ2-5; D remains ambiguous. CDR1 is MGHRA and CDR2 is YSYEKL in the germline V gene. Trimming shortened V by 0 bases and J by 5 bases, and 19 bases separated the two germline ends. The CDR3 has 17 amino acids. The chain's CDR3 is CASSQEGQRRLMETQYF. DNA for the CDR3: TGCGCCAGCAGCCAAGAAGGGCAAAGGCGGCTCATGGAGACCCAGTACTTC.

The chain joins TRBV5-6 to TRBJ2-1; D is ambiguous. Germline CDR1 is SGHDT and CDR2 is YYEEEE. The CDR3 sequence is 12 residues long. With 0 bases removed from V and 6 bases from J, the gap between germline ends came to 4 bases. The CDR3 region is CASSLGGNEQFF. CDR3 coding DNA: TGTGCCAGCAGCTTGGGCGGCAATGAGCAGTTCTTC.